This TCR beta chain was captured by sequencing in a study of graft-versus-host responses after intestinal transplantation (dated by TCRdb to about 2021). Background on the whole study: Multivisceral, liver-intestinal, or isolated intestinal transplants were received by the recipients. Every recipient was given anti-thymocyte globulin induction, then maintenance tacrolimus and steroids for roughly three years. After intestinal transplantation, graft-versus-host and host-versus-graft alloreactive T cell clones in the graft, circulation and bone marrow were tracked using bulk TCR-beta CDR3 sequencing. To identify alloreactive clones, pre-transplant mixed lymphocyte reaction products were sequenced and then compared with unstimulated pre-transplant donor and recipient T cells. The cohort enrolled under 25 intestinal transplant recipients including one retransplant, and a few patients lacking pretransplant specimens were excluded. Donor T cell macrochimerism was defined as a peak of at least 4% donor T cells among recipient peripheral blood mononuclear cells. Samples from three later patients were sequenced in-house on an Illumina MiSeq with MiXCR processing rather than by the commercial service. What the research found in general, with its limitations: GvH clones turned up in recipient bone marrow, with some appearing earlier in ileal mucosa or blood, a pattern consistent with an intestinal mucosal origin. The conclusions were limited by the relatively low number and heterogeneity of the intestinal transplant patients. In patients with donor T cell macrochimerism, the allografts had high GvH to HvG T cell clonal ratios. Early after transplant, declines in HvG clones were associated with peak levels of circulating GvH clones.

CDR1 and CDR2, per the germline V gene (reference sequence), are MNHEY and SMNVEV. The CDR3 spans 14 residues, from the cysteine through the phenylalanine. Solely the CDR3 DNA is kept, with 42 bases framed from the first base. As for this clone: An end of the junction differs from the germline gene, which may be a read error. Other DNA sequences within the sample encode an identical CDR3.

The library relied on the immunoSEQ multiplex PCR assay. In most patients, genomic DNA was isolated using the Qiagen DNeasy Blood and Tissue Kit and sent frozen to Adaptive Biotechnologies for TCR sequencing. Adaptive Biotechnologies carried out high-throughput TCR-beta CDR3 sequencing of genomic DNA for most patients. In the paper's pipeline: TCR sequencing data were retrieved from Adaptive's ImmunoSEQ software for roughly 17 patients, whereas a few other patients were processed with MiXCR and VDJtools. To correct CD4 versus CD8 sorting errors, sequences present in both subsets at a frequency ratio below 5:1 were removed. CDR3 nucleotide sequences shared by donor and recipient were removed because the origin of these sequences could not be assigned. To be classed as alloreactive, a clone needed at least 2-fold expansion over unstimulated cells and a minimum CFSE-low frequency of 0.002% (template counts) or 0.001% (read counts). Clones were considered mappable if detected in sequenced pre-transplant spleen, lymph node, or MLR CFSE-low populations of the donor or recipient. The cumulative frequency of alloreactive clones was calculated as a percentage of all sequences, weighted by copy number. TCRdb's version of the immuneACCESS table is confined to in-frame rearrangements and falls short of the full clone set. An unresolved V gene accounts for under half of the shortfall where checked; the remainder is of unknown origin. The V and J calls and the clone size are those of that table, but D and trimming were determined from the DNA. The sample includes fewer than 25,000 clones, with about 41% observed a single time. The ten largest clones take up over 1.1% of the sample.

Per the publication, the time point label means: cells obtained before transplantation from donor or recipient. Mixed lymphocyte reactions plated some 200,000 CFSE-labeled pre-transplant responders with some 200,000 irradiated violet-dye-labeled stimulators and were cultured for 6 days. Proliferating CD3+CD4+CFSE-low and CD3+CD8+CFSE-low responder cells were FACS-sorted on a BD Influx sorter after the mixed lymphocyte reaction. Recombination connected TRBV27 to TRBJ1-2; TRBD1 could be the D gene, as 6 bases match. Sample: alloreactive CD8+ T cells from a mixed lymphocyte reaction culture, taken before transplantation. In light of the paper, this sample's cell subset or site label describes: CFSE-low proliferating T cells sorted from roughly six-day pre-transplant mixed lymphocyte reaction (GvH or HvG direction). This TCR derives from a human patient who was an organ donor for intestinal transplantation. The CDR3 region reads CASSLSGAGNGYTF. Here is the DNA: TGTGCCAGCAGCTTATCGGGGGCCGGGAATGGCTACACCTTC.